Sequencing of this T cell receptor beta chain was carried out in a study of beta chain features in type 1 diabetes. This CDR3 is built from 15 residues. Germline CDR1 SQVTM, CDR2 ANQGSEA. J lost 5 bases, V lost 2 bases, and 7 bases had no gene match. This clone was seen only a few times. Its matching antigen is unknown. Study results and caveats: Insertions were fewer and deletions more numerous at VDJ junctions in type 1 diabetes patients. In all four CD4+ subsets, TCRB CDR3 length was significantly, moderately reduced in type 1 diabetes.

Markers CD45RO/CCR7/CD25/CD127/CD95/CD27 served to sort CD4+ naive, central memory, regulatory and stem cell-like memory cells. Each of the sorted populations had a purity greater than 95%. All of the isolated RNA was reverse transcribed, so expressed TCRB transcripts were sequenced. Using immunoSEQ multiplex PCR, the repertoire was profiled, and TCRdb retains in-frame clones only, with some absent. The table shows under 400,000 clones, with 14% occurring only once. The sequence came from a man between 25 and 39 years old in good health. This chain uses TRBV29-1 with TRBJ2-3, with 10 nucleotides matching TRBD2. The sequenced sample was central memory CD4+ T cells from blood. CDR3 nucleotide sequence: TGCAGCGTTGAACCCCCTAGCGGGGGTATAGATACGCAGTATTTT. It yields the protein CSVEPPSGGIDTQYF.